This TCR beta chain was captured in a study of tumor-infiltrating lymphocytes in primary liver carcinoma. Study as a whole: Tumors were staged T1-T3 N0M0 and measured roughly 4.2 to 10 cm across.

On this clonotype itself: Its antigen is undetermined.

Overall study results and limits: Tumor-adjacent and tumor-blood pairs shared a smaller degree of overlap than tumor region pairs.

Using a constant-region primer together with ProtoScript II reverse transcriptase, TCR beta cDNA was made from approximately 500 ng of total RNA. Three rounds of nested multiplex PCR with slightly modified ARM-PCR produced TCR beta libraries. Amplification in the first two PCR rounds was performed using TRBV1-TRBV30 forward primers and a C-beta reverse primer for approximately 10 cycles each. TCRdb processed the multiplex PCR reads anew with MiXCR; each CDR3 protein has one entry. The table shows under 45,000 distinct CDR3 sequences, with around 72% occurring only once. The V segment lost 1 base and the J segment 3 bases; nucleotides outside the gene matches: 5. CDR1 and CDR2 from the germline V gene are MNHEY and SVGAGI. The length of the CDR3 is 15 residues. Total RNA and DNA came together from around 20-30 mg of bulk tissue without cell sorting.

The V gene is TRBV6-5, the J gene TRBJ2-5; 7 bases are shared with TRBD2. Sample: liver tumor tissue from sampling region 2. Subset: tumor region T2, inferior pole. The receptor was isolated from a middle-aged man with primary liver carcinoma and hepatitis B virus infection. The CDR3 here is CASSYWTGREETQYF. CDR3 DNA: TGTGCCAGCAGTTACTGGACTGGGAGGGAAGAGACCCAGTACTTC.